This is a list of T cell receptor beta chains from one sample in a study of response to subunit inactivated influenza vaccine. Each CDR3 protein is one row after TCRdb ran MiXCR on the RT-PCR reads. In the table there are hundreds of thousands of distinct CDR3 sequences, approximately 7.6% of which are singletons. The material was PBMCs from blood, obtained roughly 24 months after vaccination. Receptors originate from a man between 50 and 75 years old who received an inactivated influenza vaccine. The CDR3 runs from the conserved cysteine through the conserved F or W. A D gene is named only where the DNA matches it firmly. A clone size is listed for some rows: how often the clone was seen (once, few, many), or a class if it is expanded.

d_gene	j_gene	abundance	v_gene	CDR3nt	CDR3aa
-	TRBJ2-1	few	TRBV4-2	TGTGCCAGCAGCCTTCAGACCCTAAGCTCCTACAATGAGCAGTTCTTC	CASSLQTLSSYNEQFF
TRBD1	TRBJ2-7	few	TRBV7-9	TGTGCCAGCAGCTTGGCCGGGACAGTCTACGAGCAGTACTTC	CASSLAGTVYEQYF
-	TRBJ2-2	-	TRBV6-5	TGTGCCAGCAGTTCTCTAGCTAGTGTGGACGGGGAGCTGTTTTTT	CASSSLASVDGELFF
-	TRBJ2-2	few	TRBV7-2	TGTGCCAGCACTCGCGGAACCACCGGGGAGCTGTTTTTT	CASTRGTTGELFF
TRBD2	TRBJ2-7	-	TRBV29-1	TGCAGCGTTGCAGGAGCGGGAGACTACGAGCAGTACTTC	CSVAGAGDYEQYF
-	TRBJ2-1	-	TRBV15	TGTGCCACCAGCAGAGATGGCATGAAGCAGTTCTTC	CATSRDGMKQFF
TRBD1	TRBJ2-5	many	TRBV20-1	TGCAGTGCTAGAAAAGGGACAGGGCAAGAGACCCAGTACTTC	CSARKGTGQETQYF
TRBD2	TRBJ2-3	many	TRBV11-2	TGTGCCAGCAGCTTAGATTCACTAGCGTTTGGGACAGATACGCAGTATTTT	CASSLDSLAFGTDTQYF
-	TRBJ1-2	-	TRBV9	TGTGCCAGCAGCGTAGAGGACGGTCCTAACTATGGCTACACCTTC	CASSVEDGPNYGYTF
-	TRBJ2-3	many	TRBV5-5	TGTGCCAGCAGCTATAGCCCGGTGGACACAGATACGCAGTATTTT	CASSYSPVDTDTQYF
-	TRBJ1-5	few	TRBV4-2	TGTGCCAGCAGCCAAGCTAAAGATTTTATTCAGCCCCAGCATTTT	CASSQAKDFIQPQHF
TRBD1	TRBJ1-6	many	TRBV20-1	TGCAGTGCTAGCCGACAGGGTCTAAATTCACCCCTCCACTTT	CSASRQGLNSPLHF
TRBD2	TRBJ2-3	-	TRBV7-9	TGTGCCAGCAGCATCGGACTAGCGGGGAACACAGATACGCAGTATTTT	CASSIGLAGNTDTQYF
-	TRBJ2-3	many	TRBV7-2	TGTGCCAGCAGCGTCCGGGGTAGCGGACCAGATACGCAGTATTTT	CASSVRGSGPDTQYF
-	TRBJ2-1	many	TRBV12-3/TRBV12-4	TGTGCCAGCAGTACCGGACTATCCTACAATGAGCAGTTCTTC	CASSTGLSYNEQFF
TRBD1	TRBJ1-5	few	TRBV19	TGTGCCAGTAGTCCGGGACAGGGGGCGCGTCAGCCCCAGCATTTT	CASSPGQGARQPQHF